What follows describes a single T cell receptor (beta chain). Its antigen is currently unknown. This entry comes from a study of siplizumab effects on memory and regulatory T cells. Study observations and caveats: Some alloreactive sequences were traceable to unstimulated CD4+ memory cells, and siplizumab significantly reduced them. Both greater diversity than memory cells and a major contribution to the alloresponse seemed to characterize naive T cells. Siplizumab gave mappable alloreactive CD4+ clones an average Treg-derived fraction of about 64%, against around 27% in controls.

In each sample, approximately 90,000 TCR templates were assayed. The repertoire was sequenced with immunoSEQ multiplex PCR; TCRdb's copy has only in-frame clones and lacks some. The repertoire includes roughly 92,000 clones, 85% to 95% of them detected once, and approximately 1.5% sits in the top ten. CDR3 length: 15 amino acids. V lost 4 bases to trimming and J lost 2 bases, with 12 bases between them. The clonotype originates from a human donor in good health. The chain links TRBV23-1 to TRBJ1-5; D might be TRBD1 (5 bases). TRBV23-1 is an open reading frame, and its role is uncertain. Source material: non-Treg CD4+ T cells sorted from blood. CDR3 DNA sequence: TGCGCCAGCAGTCGGCCGCGGGACGGCAATCAGCCCCAGCATTTT. Amino acids: CASSRPRDGNQPQHF.